This entry is about one TCR beta chain. This entry belongs to a study of blood T cell repertoires in COVID-19. About the research overall: COVID-19 samples from acute and convalescent phases originated in the United States, Italy and Spain.

This table comes from immunoSEQ multiplex PCR, and its TCRdb copy is limited to in-frame clones, with some not included. This sample yields 67,000 or so clones, of which 70% to 85% are seen a single time; 0.83% belongs to the top ten. The sequencing input was peripheral blood. The sequence derives from a woman in her sixties or seventies with acute or convalescent COVID-19.

This CDR3 reads CASSPQAHEQYF. The CDR3 coding sequence is TGTGCCAGCTCACCACAAGCTCACGAGCAGTACTTC. V gene TRBV18 combines with J gene TRBJ2-7; D is unresolved. The CDR3 spans 12 residues. The germline V gene has CDR1 KGHSH and CDR2 LQKENI. V lost 1 base to trimming and J lost 5 bases, with 6 bases between them.